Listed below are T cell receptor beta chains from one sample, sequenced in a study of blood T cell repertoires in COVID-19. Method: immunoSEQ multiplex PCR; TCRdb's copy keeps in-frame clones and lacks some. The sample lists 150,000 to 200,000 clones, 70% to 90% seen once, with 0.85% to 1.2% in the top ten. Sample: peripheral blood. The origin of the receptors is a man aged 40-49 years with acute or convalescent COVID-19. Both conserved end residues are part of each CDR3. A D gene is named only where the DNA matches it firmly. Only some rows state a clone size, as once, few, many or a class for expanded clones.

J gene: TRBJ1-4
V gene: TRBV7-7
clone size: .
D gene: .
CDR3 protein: CASSRDLGEKLFF
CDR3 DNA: TGTGCTAGCAGCCGGGACTTAGGGGAAAAACTGTTTTTT

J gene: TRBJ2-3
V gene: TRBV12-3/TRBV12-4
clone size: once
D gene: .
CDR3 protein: CASSSGGTDTQYF
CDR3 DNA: TGTGCCAGCAGCTCTGGAGGCACAGATACGCAGTATTTT

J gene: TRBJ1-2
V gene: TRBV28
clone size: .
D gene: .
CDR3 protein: CAGAGGGGYGYTF
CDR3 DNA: TGTGCCGGGGCTGGGGGGGGCGGCTATGGCTACACCTTC

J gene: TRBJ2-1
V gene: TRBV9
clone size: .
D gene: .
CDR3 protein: CASSVEMWAGYEQFF
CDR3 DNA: TGTGCCAGCAGCGTAGAAATGTGGGCGGGCTATGAGCAGTTCTTC

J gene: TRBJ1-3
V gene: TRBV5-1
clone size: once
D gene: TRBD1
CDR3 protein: CASSSGTAGNTIYF
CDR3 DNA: TGCGCCAGCAGCTCAGGGACAGCTGGAAACACCATATATTTT

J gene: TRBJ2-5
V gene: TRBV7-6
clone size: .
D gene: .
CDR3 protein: CASRRGLEGAPETQYF
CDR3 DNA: TGTGCCAGCAGGAGAGGTTTAGAAGGGGCCCCAGAGACCCAGTACTTC

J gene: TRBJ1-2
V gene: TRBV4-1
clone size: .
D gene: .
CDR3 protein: CASSQGFGGGWGYTF
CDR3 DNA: TGCGCCAGCAGCCAAGGTTTCGGGGGAGGATGGGGCTACACCTTC

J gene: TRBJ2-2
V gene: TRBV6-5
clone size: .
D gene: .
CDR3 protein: CASSVRWLNTGELFF
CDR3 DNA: TGTGCCAGCAGCGTGAGATGGTTAAACACCGGGGAGCTGTTTTTT

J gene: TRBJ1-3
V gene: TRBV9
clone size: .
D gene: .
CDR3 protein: CASSVSPLERGNTIYF
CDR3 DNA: TGTGCCAGCAGCGTATCCCCCCTTGAGCGAGGAAACACCATATATTTT

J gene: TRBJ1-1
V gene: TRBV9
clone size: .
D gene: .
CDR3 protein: CASSRQNTEAFF
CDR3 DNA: TGTGCCAGCAGCCGACAGAACACTGAAGCTTTCTTT

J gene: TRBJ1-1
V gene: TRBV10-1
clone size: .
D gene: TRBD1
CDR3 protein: CASRDSMNTEAFF
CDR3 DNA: TGCGCCAGCCGGGACAGTATGAACACTGAAGCTTTCTTT

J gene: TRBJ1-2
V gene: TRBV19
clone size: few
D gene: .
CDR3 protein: CASSPSGVGYGYTF
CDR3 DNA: TGTGCCAGTAGTCCGTCGGGGGTGGGCTATGGCTACACCTTC

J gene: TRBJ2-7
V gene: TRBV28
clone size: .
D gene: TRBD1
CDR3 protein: CASSPVDRLAYEQYF
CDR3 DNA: TGTGCCAGCAGTCCGGTGGACAGGCTGGCCTACGAGCAGTACTTC

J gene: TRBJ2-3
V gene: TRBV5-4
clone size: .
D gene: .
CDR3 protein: CASSLGPGRSTDTQYF
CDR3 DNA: TGTGCCAGCAGCTTGGGACCAGGCAGAAGCACAGATACGCAGTATTTT

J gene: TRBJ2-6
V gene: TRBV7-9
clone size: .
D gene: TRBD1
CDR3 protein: CASSFNRGQDLSGANVLTF
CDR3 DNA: TGTGCCAGCAGCTTTAATCGCGGACAGGACCTCTCTGGGGCCAACGTCCTGACTTTC

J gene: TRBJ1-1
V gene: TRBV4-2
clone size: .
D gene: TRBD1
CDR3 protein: CASSRTGTNTEAFF
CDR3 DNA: TGTGCCAGCAGTCGGACAGGGACGAACACTGAAGCTTTCTTT

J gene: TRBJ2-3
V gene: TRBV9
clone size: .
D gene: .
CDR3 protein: CASGAGSNPSTDTQYF
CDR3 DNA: TGTGCCAGCGGGGCAGGGTCAAACCCTAGCACAGATACGCAGTATTTT

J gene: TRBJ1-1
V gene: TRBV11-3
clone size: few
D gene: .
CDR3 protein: CASSFSVNTEAFF
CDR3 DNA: TGTGCCAGCAGCTTTTCCGTGAACACTGAAGCTTTCTTT

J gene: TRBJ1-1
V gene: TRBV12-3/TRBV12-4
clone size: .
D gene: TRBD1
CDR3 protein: CASSNTGVTEAFF
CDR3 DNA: TGTGCCAGCAGTAATACAGGGGTCACTGAAGCTTTCTTT

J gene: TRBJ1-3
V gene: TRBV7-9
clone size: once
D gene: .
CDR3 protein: CASSVSNSGNTIYF
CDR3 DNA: TGTGCCAGCAGCGTCAGTAACTCTGGAAACACCATATATTTT

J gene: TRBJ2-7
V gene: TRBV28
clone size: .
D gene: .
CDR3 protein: CATKGQGGYEQYF
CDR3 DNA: TGTGCCACCAAAGGCCAAGGCGGATACGAGCAGTACTTC

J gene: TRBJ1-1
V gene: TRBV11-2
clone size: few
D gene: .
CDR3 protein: CASSFGGYSETEAFF
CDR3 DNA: TGTGCCAGCAGCTTCGGGGGGTATAGTGAGACTGAAGCTTTCTTT

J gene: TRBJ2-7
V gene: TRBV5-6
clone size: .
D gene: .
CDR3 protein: CASSLPSSYEQYF
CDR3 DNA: TGTGCCAGCAGCTTACCCAGCTCCTACGAGCAGTACTTC

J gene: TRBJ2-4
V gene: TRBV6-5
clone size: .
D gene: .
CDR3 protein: CASMFSQNIQYF
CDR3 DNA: TGTGCCAGCATGTTTAGCCAAAACATTCAGTACTTC

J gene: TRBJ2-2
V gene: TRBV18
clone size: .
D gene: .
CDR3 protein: CASSQGFGGELFF
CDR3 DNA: TGTGCCAGCTCCCAGGGATTTGGCGGGGAGCTGTTTTTT

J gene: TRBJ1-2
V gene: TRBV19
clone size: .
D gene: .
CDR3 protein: CASRSGSPTTYTF
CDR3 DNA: TGTGCCAGCCGATCCGGGAGCCCCACCACCTACACCTTC

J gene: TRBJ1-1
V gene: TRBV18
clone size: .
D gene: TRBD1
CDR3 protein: CASSGTGVSEAFF
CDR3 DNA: TGTGCCAGCTCAGGGACAGGGGTCTCTGAAGCTTTCTTT

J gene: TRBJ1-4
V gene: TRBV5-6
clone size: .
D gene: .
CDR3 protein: CASSFRANGRLFF
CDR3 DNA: TGTGCCAGCAGCTTCCGGGCCAACGGGAGGCTGTTTTTT

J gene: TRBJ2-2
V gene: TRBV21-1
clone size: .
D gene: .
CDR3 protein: CASSMKSIAVIGELFF
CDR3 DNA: TGTGCCAGCAGCATGAAGAGCATAGCGGTTATCGGGGAGCTGTTTTTT

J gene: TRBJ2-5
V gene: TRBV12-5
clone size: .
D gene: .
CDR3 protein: CASATREETQYF
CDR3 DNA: TGTGCTAGTGCCACGAGGGAAGAGACCCAGTACTTC

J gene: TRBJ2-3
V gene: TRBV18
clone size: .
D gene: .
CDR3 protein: CASSPLTSAIDTQYF
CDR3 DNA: TGTGCCAGCTCACCGTTGACTAGTGCGATAGATACGCAGTATTTT

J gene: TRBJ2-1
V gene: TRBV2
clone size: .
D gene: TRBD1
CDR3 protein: CASLRDRSGSNEQFF
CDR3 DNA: TGTGCCAGCCTGAGGGACAGGTCCGGTTCCAATGAGCAGTTCTTC

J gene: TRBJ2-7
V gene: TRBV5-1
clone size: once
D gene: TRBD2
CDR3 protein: CASSRTSGTYEQYF
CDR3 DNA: TGCGCCAGCAGCCGGACTAGCGGGACCTACGAGCAGTACTTC

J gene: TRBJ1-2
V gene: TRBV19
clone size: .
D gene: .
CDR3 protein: CASSIGGVADTYGYTF
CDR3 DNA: TGTGCCAGTAGTATAGGGGGGGTCGCCGACACCTATGGCTACACCTTC

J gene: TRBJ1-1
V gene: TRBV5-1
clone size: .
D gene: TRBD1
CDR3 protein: CASSLDPGGNTEAFF
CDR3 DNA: TGCGCCAGCAGCTTGGATCCAGGGGGAAACACTGAAGCTTTCTTT

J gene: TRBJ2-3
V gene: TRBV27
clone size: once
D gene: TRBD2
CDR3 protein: CASSSGTRVSQYF
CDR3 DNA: TGTGCCAGCAGTTCCGGGACTAGAGTTTCGCAGTATTTT

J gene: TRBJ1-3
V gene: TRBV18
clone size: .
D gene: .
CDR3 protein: CASSRQNQGDTIYF
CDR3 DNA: TGTGCCAGCTCACGGCAGAACCAGGGCGACACCATATATTTT

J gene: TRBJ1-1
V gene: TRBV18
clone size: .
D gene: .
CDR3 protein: CASSLEGAGNTEAFF
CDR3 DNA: TGTGCCAGCTCACTGGAGGGCGCAGGGAACACTGAAGCTTTCTTT

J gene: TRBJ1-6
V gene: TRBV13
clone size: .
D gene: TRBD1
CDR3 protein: CASSLSRTGGGFYSPLHF
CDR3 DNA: TGTGCCAGCAGCCTCTCCCGGACAGGGGGGGGTTTTTATTCACCCCTCCACTTT

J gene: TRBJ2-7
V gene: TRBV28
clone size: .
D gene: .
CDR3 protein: CASSDYHRSGAGYEQYF
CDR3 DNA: TGTGCCAGCAGTGATTATCACAGGTCTGGGGCTGGTTACGAGCAGTACTTC

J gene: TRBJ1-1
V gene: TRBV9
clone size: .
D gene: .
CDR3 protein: CASSGSSGSTEAFF
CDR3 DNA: TGTGCCAGCAGCGGCTCGTCCGGGAGCACTGAAGCTTTCTTT

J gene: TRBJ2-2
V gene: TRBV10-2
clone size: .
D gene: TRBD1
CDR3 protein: CASRAGTGKTNTGELFF
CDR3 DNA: TGCGCCAGCAGGGCGGGGACAGGCAAAACGAACACCGGGGAGCTGTTTTTT

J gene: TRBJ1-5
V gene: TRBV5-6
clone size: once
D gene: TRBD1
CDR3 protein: CASSLEGTGNQPQHF
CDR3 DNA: TGTGCCAGCAGCCTCGAAGGGACAGGCAATCAGCCCCAGCATTTT

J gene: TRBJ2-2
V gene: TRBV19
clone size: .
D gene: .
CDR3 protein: CASSPRQNTGELFF
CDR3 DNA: TGTGCCAGTAGTCCCCGACAGAACACCGGGGAGCTGTTTTTT

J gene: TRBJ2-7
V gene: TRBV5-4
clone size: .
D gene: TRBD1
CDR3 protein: CASSFGQGDYEQYF
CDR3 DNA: TGTGCCAGCAGCTTTGGACAGGGGGACTACGAGCAGTACTTC

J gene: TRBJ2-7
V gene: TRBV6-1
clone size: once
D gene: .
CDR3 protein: CASSESVYEQYF
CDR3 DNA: TGTGCCAGCAGTGAATCAGTTTACGAGCAGTACTTC